A selection of T cell receptor beta chains follows, all from one sample in a study of post-analysis software for immune sequencing data. From the PCR reads, TCRdb called clonotypes with MiXCR, one entry per CDR3 protein. The repertoire includes roughly 580,000 distinct CDR3 sequences, roughly two fifths of them detected once, and over 1.5% sits in the top ten. Sequenced material: blood. All receptors come from a girl between 5 and 17 years old with multiple sclerosis. The CDR3 runs from the conserved cysteine through the conserved F or W. The D gene is left open where the match is weak. Clone size appears in some rows only: once, few, many, or a class for an expanded clone.

>NA|TRBJ2-3|NA|14|TRBV5-1
TGCGCCAGCAGCTTGCCCTACGCCGGAGATACGCAGTATTTT
CASSLPYAGDTQYF
>TRBD1|TRBJ2-7|NA|15|TRBV28
TGTGCCAGCAGTTCACAGGGGGCGGGATCCTACGAGCAGTACTTC
CASSSQGAGSYEQYF
>TRBD1|TRBJ2-4|NA|14|TRBV5-1
TGCGCCAGCAGCTCAGGGACAGGCAAAAACATTCAGTACTTC
CASSSGTGKNIQYF
>TRBD1|TRBJ1-2|NA|13|TRBV4-1
TGCGCCAGCAGCCCTACACAGGGGTATGGCTGCACCTTC
CASSPTQGYGCTF
>TRBD1|TRBJ1-1|NA|14|TRBV29-1
TGCAGCGTCAAGAGGACAGGAGTGAACACTGAAGCTTTCTTT
CSVKRTGVNTEAFF
>NA|TRBJ2-7|few|16|TRBV20-1
TGCAGTGCTCCCTCCGACGTCCGGGACACGAACTACGAGCAGTACTTC
CSAPSDVRDTNYEQYF
>TRBD2|TRBJ2-5|few|19|TRBV6-5
TGTGCCAGCAGTTACTCGGCATTAGCGGGAGGGCCGAGGAAGGAGACCCAGTACTTC
CASSYSALAGGPRKETQYF
>NA|TRBJ2-4|NA|15|TRBV11-3
TGTGCCAGCAGCCCCCAGCCAGGCTCCAAAAACATTCAGTACTTC
CASSPQPGSKNIQYF
>TRBD2|TRBJ2-5|many|13|TRBV4-1
TGCGCCAGCAGCCTAGCGGGGGTAGAGACCCAGTACTTC
CASSLAGVETQYF
>NA|TRBJ2-1|once|13|TRBV24-1
TGTGCCACCAGTGATCTCCCCGTTAATGAGCAGTTCTTC
CATSDLPVNEQFF
>NA|TRBJ2-5|NA|15|TRBV29-1
TGCAGCGTTGAAGGAGGCAGGGCGGATAAAGAGACCCAGTACTTC
CSVEGGRADKETQYF
>TRBD2|TRBJ2-3|NA|15|TRBV10-3
TGTGCCATCAACCCGGGGGGGGTCGGTACAGATACGCAGTATTTT
CAINPGGVGTDTQYF
>TRBD2|TRBJ2-1|few|17|TRBV5-1
TGCGCCAGCAGCTTGGAGTATTGGGCTAGCGGGAGCGATGAGCAGTTCTTC
CASSLEYWASGSDEQFF
>NA|TRBJ2-5|few|13|TRBV20-1
TGCAGTGCGAGTCAACAGGTTTTTGGGACCCAGTACTTC
CSASQQVFGTQYF
>NA|TRBJ1-5|few|15|TRBV12-3/TRBV12-4
TGTGCCAGCAGTTTAATTCTGGGCTTGGATCAGCCCCAGCATTTT
CASSLILGLDQPQHF
>TRBD1|TRBJ1-2|few|15|TRBV5-1
TGCGCCAGCAGCATCTGGACAGGGGCGATCTATGGCTACACCTTC
CASSIWTGAIYGYTF
>NA|TRBJ1-2|NA|13|TRBV27
TGTGCCAGCAGTCCCCCGGGTCGCGGTGGCTACACCTTC
CASSPPGRGGYTF
>NA|TRBJ2-1|NA|17|TRBV5-1
TGCGCCAGCAGCGGCGGTACTTATATGTCAGCCGGGGGTGAGCAGTTCTTC
CASSGGTYMSAGGEQFF
>NA|TRBJ1-5|NA|17|TRBV4-1
TGCGCCAGCAGCCAAGGGGGACGTGCCTATAGCAATCAGCCCCAGCATTTT
CASSQGGRAYSNQPQHF
>NA|TRBJ1-2|NA|14|TRBV6-5
TGTGCCAGCAGTTCCAGCGGGGGGCTGTCTGGCTACACCTTC
CASSSSGGLSGYTF
>NA|TRBJ1-1|NA|14|TRBV12-3/TRBV12-4
TGTGCCAGCAGGCTACAGGGTAGGAACACTGAAGCTTTCTTT
CASRLQGRNTEAFF
>NA|TRBJ1-2|few|14|TRBV12-3/TRBV12-4
TGTGCCAGCAGTTTCGACCACTCGAGCTATGGCTACACCTTC
CASSFDHSSYGYTF
>NA|TRBJ2-3|once|14|TRBV24-1
TGTGCCACCAGTGAGGTGGGGTTCCCAGATACGCAGTATTTT
CATSEVGFPDTQYF